This note documents a single TCR beta chain sequence. A read error may produce the germline difference seen at one junction end. The data belong to a study of response to subunit inactivated influenza vaccine. TCRdb redid the calling of the RT-PCR reads with MiXCR, one entry per CDR3 protein. The data contain about 540,000 distinct CDR3 sequences, around 15% of them singletons. The CDR3 runs to 13 residues. The germline CDR1 and CDR2 sequences are GTSNPN and SVGIG (reference sequence). The chain combines TRBV30 with TRBJ2-2; D assignment may be TRBD1 or TRBD2 (5 bases each). Sequencing was performed on PBMCs from blood, taken about 12 days after vaccination. The TCR comes from a man aged 45-65 years who received an inactivated influenza vaccine. In DNA form, the CDR3 reads TGTGCCTGGAGTGTTAAGGGGTCCGGGGAGCTGTATTTT. Its translation: CAWSVKGSGELYF.